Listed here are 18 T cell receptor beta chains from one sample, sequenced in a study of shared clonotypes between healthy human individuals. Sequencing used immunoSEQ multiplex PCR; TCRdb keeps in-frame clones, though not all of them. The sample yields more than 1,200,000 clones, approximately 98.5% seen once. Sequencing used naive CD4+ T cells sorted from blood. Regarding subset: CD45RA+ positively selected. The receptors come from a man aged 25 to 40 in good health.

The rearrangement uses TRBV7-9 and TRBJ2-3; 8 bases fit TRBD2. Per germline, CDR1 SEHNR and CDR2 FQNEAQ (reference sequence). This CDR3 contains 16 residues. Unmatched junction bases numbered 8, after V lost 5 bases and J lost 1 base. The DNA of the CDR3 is TGTGCCAGCAGCCAAAGCGGGAGCTGGGGCACAGATACGCAGTATTTT. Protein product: CASSQSGSWGTDTQYF.

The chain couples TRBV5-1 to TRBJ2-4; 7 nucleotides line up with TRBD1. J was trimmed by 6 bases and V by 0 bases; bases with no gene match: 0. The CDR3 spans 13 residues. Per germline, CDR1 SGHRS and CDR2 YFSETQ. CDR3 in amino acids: CASSLGTGNIQYF. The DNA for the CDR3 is TGCGCCAGCAGCTTGGGGACAGGAAACATTCAGTACTTC.

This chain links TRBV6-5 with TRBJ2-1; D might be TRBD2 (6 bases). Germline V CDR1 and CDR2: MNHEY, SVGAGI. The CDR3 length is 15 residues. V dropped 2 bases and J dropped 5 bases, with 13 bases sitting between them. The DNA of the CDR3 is TGTGCCAGCAGTTACCTACCGGGACTCCACAATGAGCAGTTCTTC. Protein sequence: CASSYLPGLHNEQFF.

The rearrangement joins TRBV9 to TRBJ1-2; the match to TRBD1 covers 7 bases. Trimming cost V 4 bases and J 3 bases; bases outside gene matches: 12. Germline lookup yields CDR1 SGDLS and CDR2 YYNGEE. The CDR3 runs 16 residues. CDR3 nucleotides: TGTGCCAGCAGCTTACACCGTAGGGGGCGAGACTATGGCTACACCTTC. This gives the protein CASSLHRRGRDYGYTF.

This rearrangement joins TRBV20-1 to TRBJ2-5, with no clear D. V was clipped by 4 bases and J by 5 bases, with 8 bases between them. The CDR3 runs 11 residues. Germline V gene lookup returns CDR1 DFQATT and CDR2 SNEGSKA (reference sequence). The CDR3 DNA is TGCAGTGCTAATGTGCTGGAGACCCAGTACTTC. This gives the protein CSANVLETQYF.

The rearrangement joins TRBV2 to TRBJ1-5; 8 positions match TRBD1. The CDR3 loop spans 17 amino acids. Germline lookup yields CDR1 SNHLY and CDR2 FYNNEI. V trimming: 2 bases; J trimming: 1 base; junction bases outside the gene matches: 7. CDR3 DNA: TGTGCCAGCAGTGAAAGGGCAGGGGGCCTGAGCAATCAGCCCCAGCATTTT. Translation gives CASSERAGGLSNQPQHF.

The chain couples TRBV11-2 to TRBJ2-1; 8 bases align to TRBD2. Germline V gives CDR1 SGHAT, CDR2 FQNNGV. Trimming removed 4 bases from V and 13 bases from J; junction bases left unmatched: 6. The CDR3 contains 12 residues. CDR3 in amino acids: CASSSTSGPQFF. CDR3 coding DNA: TGTGCCAGCAGCTCAACTAGCGGTCCCCAGTTCTTC. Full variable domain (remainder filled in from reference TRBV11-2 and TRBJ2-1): EAGVAQSPRYKIIEKRQSVAFWCNPISGHATLYWYQQILGQGPKLLIQFQNNGVVDDSQLPKDRFSAERLKGVDSTLKIQPAKLEDSAVYLCASSSTSGPQFFGPGTRLTVL.

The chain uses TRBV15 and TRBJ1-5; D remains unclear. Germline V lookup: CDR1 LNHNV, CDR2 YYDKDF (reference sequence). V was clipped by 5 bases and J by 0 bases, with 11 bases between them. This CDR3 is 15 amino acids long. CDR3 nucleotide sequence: TGTGCCACCAGCGTTCACCAGAGTAGCAATCAGCCCCAGCATTTT. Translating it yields CATSVHQSSNQPQHF.

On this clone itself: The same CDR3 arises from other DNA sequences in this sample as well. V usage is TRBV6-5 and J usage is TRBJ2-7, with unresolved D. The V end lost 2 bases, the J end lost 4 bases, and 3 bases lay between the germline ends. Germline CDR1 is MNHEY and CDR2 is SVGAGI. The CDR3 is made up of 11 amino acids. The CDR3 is CASSYRYEQYF. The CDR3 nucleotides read TGTGCCAGCAGTTACCGTTACGAGCAGTACTTC.

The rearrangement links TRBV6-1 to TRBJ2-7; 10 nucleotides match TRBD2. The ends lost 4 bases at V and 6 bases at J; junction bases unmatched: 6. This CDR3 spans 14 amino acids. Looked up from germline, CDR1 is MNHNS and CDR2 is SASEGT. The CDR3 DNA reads TGTGCCAGCAGTGTTTTGCTAGCGGGAGTCGAGCAGTACTTC. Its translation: CASSVLLAGVEQYF.

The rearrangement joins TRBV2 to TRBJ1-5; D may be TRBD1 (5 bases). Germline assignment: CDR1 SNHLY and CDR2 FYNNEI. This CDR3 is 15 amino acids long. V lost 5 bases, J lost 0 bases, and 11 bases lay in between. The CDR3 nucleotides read TGTGCCAGCAGTTACAGGCCTCTTAGCAATCAGCCCCAGCATTTT. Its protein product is CASSYRPLSNQPQHF.

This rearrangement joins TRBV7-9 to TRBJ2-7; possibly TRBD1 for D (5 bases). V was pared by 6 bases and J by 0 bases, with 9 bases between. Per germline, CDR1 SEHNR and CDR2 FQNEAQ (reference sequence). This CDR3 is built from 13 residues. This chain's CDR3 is CASSPDTSYEQYF. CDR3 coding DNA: TGTGCCAGCAGTCCGGACACCTCCTACGAGCAGTACTTC.

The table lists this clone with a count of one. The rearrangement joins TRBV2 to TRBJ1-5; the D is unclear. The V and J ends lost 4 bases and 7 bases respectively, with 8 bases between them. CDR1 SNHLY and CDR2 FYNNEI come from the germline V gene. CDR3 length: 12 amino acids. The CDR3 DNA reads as TGTGCCAGCAGTGGGAGCGGGCAGCCCCAGCATTTT. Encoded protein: CASSGSGQPQHF.

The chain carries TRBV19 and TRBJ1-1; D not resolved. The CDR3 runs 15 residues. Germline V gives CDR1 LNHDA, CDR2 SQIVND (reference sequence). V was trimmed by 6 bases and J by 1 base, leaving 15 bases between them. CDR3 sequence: CASRPVGQRNTEAFF. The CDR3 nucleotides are TGTGCCAGTAGGCCCGTTGGGCAGCGGAACACTGAAGCTTTCTTT. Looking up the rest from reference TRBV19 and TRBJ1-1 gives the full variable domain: DGGITQSPKYLFRKEGQNVTLSCEQNLNHDAMYWYRQDPGQGLRLIYYSQIVNDFQKGDIAEGYSVSREKKESFPLTVTSAQKNPTAFYLCASRPVGQRNTEAFFGQGTRLTVV.

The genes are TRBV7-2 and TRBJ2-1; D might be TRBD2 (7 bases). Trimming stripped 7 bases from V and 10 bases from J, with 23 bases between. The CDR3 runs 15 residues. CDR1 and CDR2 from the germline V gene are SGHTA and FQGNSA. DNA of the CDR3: TGTGCCAGCATTCTGAGGGGGAGGGTCCCCGGGGAGCAGTTCTTC. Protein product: CASILRGRVPGEQFF.

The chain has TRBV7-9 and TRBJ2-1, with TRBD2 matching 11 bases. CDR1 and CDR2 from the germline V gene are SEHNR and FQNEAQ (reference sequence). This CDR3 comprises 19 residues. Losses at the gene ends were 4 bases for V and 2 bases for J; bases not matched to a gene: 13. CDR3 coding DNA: TGTGCCAGCAGCTCGCGAGACTCCGGGACTAGCGGTCCCTACAATGAGCAGTTCTTC. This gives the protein CASSSRDSGTSGPYNEQFF.

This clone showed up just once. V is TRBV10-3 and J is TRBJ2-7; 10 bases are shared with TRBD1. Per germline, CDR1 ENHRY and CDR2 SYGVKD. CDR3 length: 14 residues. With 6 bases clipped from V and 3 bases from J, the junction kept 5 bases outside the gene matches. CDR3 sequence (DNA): TGTGCCATCAGCCCGGGACAGGGGAACTACGAGCAGTACTTC. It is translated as CAISPGQGNYEQYF.

The CDR3 protein is CASKQGRVRHGNTEAFF. CDR3 DNA sequence: TGTGCCAGCAAACAGGGGAGGGTCCGCCATGGGAACACTGAAGCTTTCTTT. V and J are TRBV27 and TRBJ1-1; 7 bases align to TRBD1. The CDR3 has 17 residues. In germline, CDR1 is MNHEY, CDR2 SMNVEV (reference sequence). V gave up 7 bases and J gave up 1 base; unmatched junction bases: 15.